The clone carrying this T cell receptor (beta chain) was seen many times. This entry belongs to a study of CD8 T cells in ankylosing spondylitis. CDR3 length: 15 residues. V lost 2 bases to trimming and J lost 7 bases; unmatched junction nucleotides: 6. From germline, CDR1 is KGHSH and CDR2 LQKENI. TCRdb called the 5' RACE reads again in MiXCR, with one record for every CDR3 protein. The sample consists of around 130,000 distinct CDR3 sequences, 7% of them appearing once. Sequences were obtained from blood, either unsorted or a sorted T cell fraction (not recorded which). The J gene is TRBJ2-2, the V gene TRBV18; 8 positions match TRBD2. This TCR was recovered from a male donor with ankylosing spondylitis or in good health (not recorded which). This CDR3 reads CASSPTSGLGGELFF. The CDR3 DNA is TGTGCCAGCTCACCAACTAGCGGCCTTGGCGGGGAGCTGTTTTTT.